The 5 T cell receptor beta chains presented below share a single source sample, sequenced in a study of blood T cell repertoires in COVID-19. Here immunoSEQ multiplex PCR was the method, and the copy in TCRdb shows in-frame clones only, minus some. This sample yields some 150,000 clones, of which under 85% are seen a single time; around 10% belongs to the top ten. Sequences were obtained from peripheral blood. The receptors stem from a woman at least 80 years old in a cohort sampled during active or convalescent COVID-19.

The chain recombines TRBV5-1 with TRBJ1-2, with 11 bases fitting TRBD1. V lost 4 bases to trimming and J lost 8 bases; unmatched junction nucleotides: 4. There are 13 residues in the CDR3. Germline V gene data show CDR1 as SGHRS and CDR2 as YFSETQ. Here the CDR3 reads CASSADRGLGYTF. CDR3 nucleotide sequence: TGCGCCAGCAGCGCGGACAGGGGGCTAGGCTACACCTTC.

The rearrangement uses TRBV3-1 (or the pseudogene TRBV3-2) and TRBJ2-3; the D gene is possibly TRBD2 (6 bases). V gave up 8 bases and J gave up 5 bases, with 17 bases separating them. This CDR3 is built from 14 residues. Germline CDR1 reads LGHDT; CDR2 reads YNNKEL (reference sequence). This CDR3 reads CASRGTPRLDTQYF. The CDR3 nucleotides read TGTGCCAGCCGAGGGACTCCCCGACTAGATACGCAGTATTTT.

This chain connects TRBV25-1 to TRBJ2-5, with a tentative D call TRBD1 (6 bases). The CDR3 is made up of 14 amino acids. CDR1 and CDR2 from the germline V gene are MGHDK and SYGVNS. Trimming took 2 bases from V and 3 from J, leaving 10 bases between them. The CDR3 nucleotides read TGTGCCAGCAGTGAACTAGCAGGGGAAGAGACCCAGTACTTC. Amino acid sequence: CASSELAGEETQYF.

The chain has TRBV6-5 and TRBJ2-7; D is unresolved. The germline V gene encodes CDR1 MNHEY and CDR2 SVGAGI. The germline V and J ends were trimmed by 0 bases and 3 bases, with 6 bases remaining between them. The CDR3 sequence is 13 residues long. This CDR3 is CASSYSPVYEQYF. DNA of the CDR3: TGTGCCAGCAGTTACTCGCCGGTCTACGAGCAGTACTTC.

The chain combines TRBV2 with TRBJ1-2; 7 bases are a match to TRBD1. The CDR3 covers 14 residues. Looked up from germline, CDR1 is SNHLY and CDR2 is FYNNEI. With 8 bases clipped from V and 0 bases from J, the junction kept 6 bases outside the gene matches. In nucleotides, the CDR3 is TGTGCCAGCCAGGGGGGACGGACTAACTATGGCTACACCTTC. Translation gives CASQGGRTNYGYTF.